What follows are 30 T cell receptor beta chains derived from one specimen sequenced in a study of CD8 T cells in ankylosing spondylitis. These TCRs' antigens remain unknown. Study-wide results and limits: Within ankylosing spondylitis blood, a TCR beta motif made up of several highly homologous variants appeared to be characteristic.

Via MiXCR, TCRdb re-called the 5' RACE reads, giving one row per CDR3 protein. Counted here are about 480,000 distinct CDR3 sequences, more than 15% occurring once; the ten biggest clones make up about 0.94%. The source material was blood, either unsorted or a sorted T cell fraction (not recorded which). Receptors were obtained from a male donor with ankylosing spondylitis.

The rearrangement joins TRBV12-3 or TRBV12-4 to TRBJ2-5; D uncertain. The CDR3 length is 12 residues. Trimming took off 5 bases at V and 2 bases at J, with 6 bases between the two ends. The CDR3 sequence is CASSPRQETQYF. CDR3 sequence (DNA): TGTGCCAGCAGTCCTCGGCAAGAGACCCAGTACTTC.

This clonotype was counted ten times or more. The V and J genes are TRBV9 and TRBJ2-6; unclear D gene. Germline CDR1 and CDR2: SGDLS and YYNGEE. The CDR3 runs to 15 residues. V was shortened by 4 bases and J by 0 bases, with 8 bases between the two germline ends. CDR3: CASSYSPSGANVLTF. The CDR3 DNA reads as TGTGCCAGCAGCTATAGTCCCTCTGGGGCCAACGTCCTGACTTTC.

This clonotype was seen at least ten times. This rearrangement joins TRBV12-3 or TRBV12-4 to TRBJ2-7; 10 bases agree with TRBD1. The length of the CDR3 is 14 residues. V lost 5 bases to trimming and J lost 4 bases; unmatched junction nucleotides: 5. CDR3 sequence reads: CASSLRDRGYEQYF. DNA of the CDR3: TGTGCCAGCAGTCTCCGGGACAGGGGATACGAGCAGTACTTC.

The chain uses TRBV20-1 and TRBJ2-7; unclear D gene. Trimming left V 3 bases short and J 0 bases short, with 9 bases between. Germline V gene lookup returns CDR1 DFQATT and CDR2 SNEGSKA (reference sequence). CDR3 size: 13 residues. Here the CDR3 DNA reads TGCAGTGCTAGGAGGCGAAGCTCCTACGAGCAGTACTTC. It codes for CSARRRSSYEQYF.

This chain connects TRBV20-1 to TRBJ2-1, with D perhaps matching TRBD2 (6 bases). This CDR3 contains 16 residues. Trimming cost V 3 bases and J 3 bases, with 18 bases left between them. The germline V gene has CDR1 DFQATT and CDR2 SNEGSKA (reference sequence). The CDR3 coding sequence is TGCAGTGCTAGCCTACGTTCGGGAGCTGGCTACAATGAGCAGTTCTTC. It codes for CSASLRSGAGYNEQFF.

This clonotype came up a few times. The V call is TRBV4-2, the J call TRBJ2-5; possible D gene TRBD1, 5 bases. The CDR3 totals 16 residues. The germline gives CDR1 LGHNA, CDR2 YNFKEQ. The V end was cut by 1 base, the J end by 5 bases, with 17 bases between. For the CDR3, the DNA is TGTGCCAGCAGCCAAGTCGGGCAGGGTGTCACCGAGACCCAGTACTTC. Translating it yields CASSQVGQGVTETQYF.

The chain recombines TRBV5-1 with TRBJ1-1; possibly TRBD1 for D (5 bases). Trimming pared 1 base from V and 5 bases from J, leaving 12 bases between. In germline, CDR1 is SGHRS, CDR2 YFSETQ. The CDR3 is 14 residues long. The CDR3 DNA is TGCGCCAGCAGCTTGTCAGGGCAGCCAACTGAAGCTTTCTTT. It specifies CASSLSGQPTEAFF.

This clonotype was detected only a few times. The chain has TRBV9 and TRBJ2-3; D gene ambiguous. This CDR3 region has 14 residues. V gave up 4 bases and J gave up 6 bases, with 15 bases separating them. Germline assignment: CDR1 SGDLS and CDR2 YYNGEE. The CDR3 sequence is CASSSRTGLDTQYF. Written as DNA, the CDR3 is TGTGCCAGCAGCTCCCGGACCGGGTTGGATACGCAGTATTTT.

This clonotype appeared a single time. This sequence joins TRBV6-1 and TRBJ1-1; TRBD1 agrees at 9 bases. V dropped 4 bases and J dropped 1; count of bases not matched to a gene: 7. This CDR3 contains 16 residues. Germline values: CDR1 MNHNS, CDR2 SASEGT. The CDR3 DNA sequence: TGTGCCAGCAGTGGGGGACAGGGAGTGCCGAACACTGAAGCTTTCTTT. Translation: CASSGGQGVPNTEAFF.

J is TRBJ1-4 and V is TRBV12-3 or TRBV12-4; TRBD1 might be the D (5 bases). The CDR3 runs to 15 residues. V lost 6 bases and J lost 4, with 15 bases in between. The CDR3 bases are TGTGCCAGCAGCCGCCGGGACTTGAATAATGAAAAACTGTTTTTT. Encoded protein: CASSRRDLNNEKLFF.

J is TRBJ1-1 and V is TRBV5-6; D call uncertain. V lost 0 bases and J lost 2, with 14 bases in between. The CDR3 consists of 16 residues. The germline V gene encodes CDR1 SGHDT and CDR2 YYEEEE. CDR3 in amino acids: CASSLVSRQLNTEAFF. The CDR3 nucleotides read TGTGCCAGCAGCTTGGTATCCAGACAACTTAACACTGAAGCTTTCTTT.

Comment on this clonotype: Without the conserved terminal phenylalanine or tryptophan, this CDR3 likely stems from a read error. The V call is TRBV5-1, the J call TRBJ1-2, with D perhaps matching TRBD1 (5 bases). This CDR3 spans 14 amino acids. In germline, CDR1 is SGHRS, CDR2 YFSETQ. Trimming removed 4 bases from V and 3 bases from J, with 13 bases in between. CDR3 residues: CASSPGRVDYGYTS. CDR3 nucleotides: TGCGCCAGCAGCCCAGGGAGGGTCGACTATGGCTACACCTCC.

The chain combines TRBV5-1 with TRBJ2-3; D ambiguous. The CDR3 extends over 19 amino acids. V lost 4 bases, J lost 0 bases, and 24 bases lay in between. Germline V gene lookup returns CDR1 SGHRS and CDR2 YFSETQ. In DNA, the CDR3 is TGCGCCAGCAGCACACCCAAAAACCAACTGCGGTCTAGCACAGATACGCAGTATTTT. Its protein is CASSTPKNQLRSSTDTQYF.

To note about this clonotype: A junction boundary mismatches the germline segment, possibly from a read error. The V gene is TRBV12-3 or TRBV12-4, the J gene TRBJ1-1; possibly TRBD1 for D (5 bases). The CDR3 length is 15 residues. CDR3 in amino acids: CASSPGPGGNSEAFF. In nucleotides, the CDR3 is TGTGCCAGCAGTCCCGGCCCGGGGGGGAACTCTGAAGCTTTCTTT.

This chain uses TRBV19 with TRBJ2-2; TRBD2 aligns across 10 bases. The CDR3 runs 11 residues. V was clipped by 4 bases and J by 17 bases; unmatched bases: 4. Germline lookup yields CDR1 LNHDA and CDR2 SQIVND (reference sequence). DNA of the CDR3: TGTGCCAGTAGTAGCGGGACTAGCGTCTTTTTT. Protein product: CASSSGTSVFF.

The chain combines TRBV10-3 with TRBJ1-1, with 8 bases fitting TRBD1. This CDR3 is 14 amino acids long. With 6 bases clipped from V and 2 bases from J, the junction kept 5 bases outside the gene matches. Germline-derived CDR1 and CDR2 are ENHRY and SYGVKD. CDR3 coding DNA: TGTGCCATCAGACAGGGGGAGGGTAACACTGAAGCTTTCTTT. Protein sequence: CAIRQGEGNTEAFF.

This clonotype turned up a few times. This chain uses TRBV20-1 with TRBJ2-5; unclear D gene. This CDR3 spans 10 amino acids. V was clipped by 7 bases and J by 5 bases, with 8 bases between them. Germline CDR1 reads DFQATT; CDR2 reads SNEGSKA (reference sequence). The CDR3 nucleotides read TGCAGTGTTTTTCGGGAGACCCAGTACTTC. This gives the protein CSVFRETQYF.

The genes are TRBV5-4 and TRBJ1-2; 7 bases are shared with TRBD1. Germline values: CDR1 SGHNT, CDR2 YYREEE (reference sequence). J gave up 4 bases and V 3 bases, and 12 bases lay outside the gene matches. The CDR3 sequence is 16 residues long. The CDR3 region is CASSSPYRQGFYGYTF. The DNA for the CDR3 is TGTGCCAGCAGCTCCCCATACAGACAGGGTTTCTATGGCTACACCTTC. Combining the CDR3 with reference TRBV5-4 and TRBJ1-2 gives the whole variable domain ETGVTQSPTHLIKTRGQQVTLRCSSQSGHNTVSWYQQALGQGPQFIFQYYREEENGRGNFPPRFSGLQFPNYSSELNVNALELDDSALYLCASSSPYRQGFYGYTFGSGTRLTVV.

The J gene is TRBJ2-7, the V gene TRBV30, with D unresolved. V was shortened by 3 bases and J by 4 bases, with 13 bases between the two germline ends. Germline V gene data show CDR1 as GTSNPN and CDR2 as SVGIG (reference sequence). The CDR3 has 13 residues. The CDR3 is CAWRGPGRYEQYF. The CDR3 DNA reads as TGTGCCTGGAGGGGTCCCGGGCGGTACGAGCAGTACTTC.

In this sample, this clonotype turned up a few times. V is TRBV6-5 and J is TRBJ1-2, with D possibly being TRBD1 (5 bases). Germline assignment: CDR1 MNHEY and CDR2 SVGAGI. The CDR3 runs 14 residues. V lost 2 bases and J 9 bases, leaving 16 bases between the germline ends. Written as DNA, the CDR3 is TGTGCCAGCAGTTACGGGGTCGCGCAGGGTAGCTACACCTTC. Protein sequence: CASSYGVAQGSYTF.

This clonotype was seen only a few times. The chain carries TRBV28 and TRBJ2-5, with 14 bases aligning to TRBD2. Germline lookup yields CDR1 MDHEN and CDR2 SYDVKM. Trimming took 5 bases from V and 6 from J; bases not matched to a gene: 5. The CDR3 consists of 15 residues. CDR3: CASSQTSGGAKTQYF. The CDR3 nucleotides read TGTGCCAGCAGTCAGACTAGCGGGGGGGCCAAGACCCAGTACTTC.

The V call is TRBV25-1, the J call TRBJ2-7; D remains ambiguous. V lost 3 bases, J lost 2 bases, and 11 bases lay in between. The CDR3 sequence is 14 residues long. The V gene's germline CDR1 is MGHDK and CDR2 SYGVNS. Written as DNA, the CDR3 is TGTGCCAGCAGTGACCCGACCCGCACCTACGAGCAGTACTTC. This gives the protein CASSDPTRTYEQYF.

This clonotype was counted once. This sequence joins TRBV7-9 and TRBJ2-2; D is ambiguous. The CDR3 covers 15 residues. Trimming stripped 2 bases from V and 2 bases from J, with 9 bases between. The V gene's germline CDR1 is SEHNR and CDR2 FQNEAQ (reference sequence). CDR3 nucleotides: TGTGCCAGCAGCTTATCGCAGGTTAACACCGGGGAGCTGTTTTTT. Encoded protein: CASSLSQVNTGELFF.

The gene calls are TRBV6-2 or TRBV6-3 and TRBJ2-7; TRBD2 matches 8 bases. The CDR3 covers 16 residues. The junction had 16 bases not matched to a gene; V was cut back by 8 bases and J by 4 bases. The germline V gene has CDR1 MNHEY and CDR2 SVGEGT. This CDR3 reads CASSLREGAGEYEQYF. The CDR3 region has the DNA TGTGCCAGCTCTCTACGGGAGGGAGCGGGGGAATACGAGCAGTACTTC.

This clonotype has only a few counts. The chain carries TRBV12-3 or TRBV12-4 and TRBJ1-1, with TRBD1 matching over 12 bases. The junction had 7 bases not matched to a gene; V was cut back by 6 bases and J by 5 bases. CDR3 length: 15 residues. The DNA of the CDR3 is TGTGCCAGCAGGGCCCGGGACAGGGGGCGGACTGAAGCTTTCTTT. Residues: CASRARDRGRTEAFF.

This clonotype was observed a few times. The J gene is TRBJ2-3, the V gene TRBV6-2 or TRBV6-3; TRBD2 matches at 13 bases. The CDR3 spans 20 residues. With V trimmed by 2 bases and J by 5 bases, 16 bases remained unmatched. In germline, CDR1 is MNHEY, CDR2 SVGEGT. CDR3 amino acids: CASSYRRTSGSKFKEDTQYF. The CDR3 nucleotides read TGTGCCAGCAGTTACCGCAGGACTAGCGGGAGTAAATTTAAAGAAGATACGCAGTATTTT.

The chain recombines TRBV7-3 with TRBJ1-1; TRBD1 matches 8 bases. V lost 1 base and J lost 1; bases outside the gene matches: 5. The germline CDR1 and CDR2 sequences are SGHTA and FQGTGA. The CDR3 extends over 16 amino acids. CDR3 nucleotides: TGTGCCAGCAGCTTAAATCCCGGGACAGGGAACACTGAAGCTTTCTTT. As protein: CASSLNPGTGNTEAFF.

The chain couples TRBV6-1 to TRBJ2-6; D is possibly TRBD2 (5 bases). V dropped 6 bases and J dropped 2 bases, with 8 bases sitting between them. The germline V gene has CDR1 MNHNS and CDR2 SASEGT. The CDR3 totals 14 residues. The CDR3 bases are TGTGCCAGCAGGTTGGAGGCTGGGGCCAACGTCCTGACTTTC. This codes for CASRLEAGANVLTF.

This clonotype was observed a few times. The chain is built from TRBV20-1 and TRBJ1-4, with 9 bases matching TRBD1. Losses at the gene ends were 3 bases for V and 6 bases for J; bases not matched to a gene: 5. The length of the CDR3 is 14 residues. Germline CDR1 DFQATT, CDR2 SNEGSKA (reference sequence). The CDR3 spells CSASGTGSYEKLFF. CDR3 in DNA: TGCAGTGCTAGCGGGACAGGGTCTTATGAAAAACTGTTTTTT.

This clonotype came up a few times. The rearrangement uses TRBV6-1 and TRBJ2-1; D not certain. Trimming cost V 9 bases and J 0 bases, with 12 bases left between them. CDR3 size: 14 residues. CDR1 is MNHNS, CDR2 SASEGT, per germline. The CDR3 sequence is CASHPGGSYNEQFF. DNA of the CDR3: TGTGCCAGTCACCCCGGCGGCTCCTACAATGAGCAGTTCTTC.